This TCR beta chain is from a study of cytomegalovirus exposure and HLA in healthy donors. Findings and limits, study-wide: After further analysis at a later stage, some 15,000 TCR beta sequences were associated with HLA alleles at 0.05 false discovery rate. A missense variant in DCLRE1C was later tied to TCR beta V- and J-gene trimming. In vitro, a few CMV-associated chains proved specific for CMV antigens.

Note on this clone: Its matching antigen is unknown.

The germline V and J ends were trimmed by 8 bases and 1 base, with 5 bases remaining between them. The CDR3 spans 11 residues. The V gene's germline CDR1 is MDHEN and CDR2 SYDVKM. Donors showed nominal health when sampled, although they likely had unrecorded immune exposures. The PCR made use of 60 Vbeta and 13 Jbeta primers. Sequenced by immunoSEQ multiplex PCR; TCRdb stores in-frame clones only, minus some. The sample lists fewer than 250,000 clones, about 80% occurring once. This clonotype originated in a man aged 40-49 years in good health and CMV-seropositive. The chain employs TRBV28 and TRBJ1-1; D not certain. The source material was PBMCs. The CDR3 is CASSGNTEAFF. In DNA form, the CDR3 reads TGTGCCAGCTCCGGGAACACTGAAGCTTTCTTT.